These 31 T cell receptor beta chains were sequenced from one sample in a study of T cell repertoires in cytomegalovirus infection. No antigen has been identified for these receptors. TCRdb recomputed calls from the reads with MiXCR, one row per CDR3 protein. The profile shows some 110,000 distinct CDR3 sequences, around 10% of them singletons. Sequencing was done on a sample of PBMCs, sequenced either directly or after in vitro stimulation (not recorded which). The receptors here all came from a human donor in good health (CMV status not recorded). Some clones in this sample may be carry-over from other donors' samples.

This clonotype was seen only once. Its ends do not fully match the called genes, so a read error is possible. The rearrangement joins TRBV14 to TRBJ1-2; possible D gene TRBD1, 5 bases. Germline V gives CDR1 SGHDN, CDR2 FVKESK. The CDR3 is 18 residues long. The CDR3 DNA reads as TGTGCCAGCAGCCATCAATCCGGGGGGAATCTCTTAATGCGTGGCTTCACCTTC. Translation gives CASSHQSGGNLLMRGFTF.

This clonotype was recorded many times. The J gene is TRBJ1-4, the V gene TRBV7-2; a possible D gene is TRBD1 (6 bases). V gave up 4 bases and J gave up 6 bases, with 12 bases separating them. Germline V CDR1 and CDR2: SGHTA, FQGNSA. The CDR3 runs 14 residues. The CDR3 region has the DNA TGTGCCAGCAGCTCGGGACACGGATATGAAAAACTGTTTTTT. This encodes CASSSGHGYEKLFF. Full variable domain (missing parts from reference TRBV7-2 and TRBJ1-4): GAGVSQSPSNKVTEKGKDVELRCDPISGHTALYWYRQSLGQGLEFLIYFQGNSAPDKSGLPSDRFSAERTGGSVSTLTIQRTQQEDSAVYLCASSSGHGYEKLFFGSGTQLSVL.

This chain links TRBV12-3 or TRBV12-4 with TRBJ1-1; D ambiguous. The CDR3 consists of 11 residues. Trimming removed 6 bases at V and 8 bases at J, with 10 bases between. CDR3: CASSSRLEAFF. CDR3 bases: TGTGCCAGCAGCTCCCGGCTAGAAGCTTTCTTT.

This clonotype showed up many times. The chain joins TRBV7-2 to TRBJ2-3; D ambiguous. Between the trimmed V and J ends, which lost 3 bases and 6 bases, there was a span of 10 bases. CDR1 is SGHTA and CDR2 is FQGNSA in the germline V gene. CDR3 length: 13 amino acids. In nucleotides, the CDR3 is TGTGCCAGCAGCTTTGTGGGTCAGGATACGCAGTATTTT. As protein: CASSFVGQDTQYF.

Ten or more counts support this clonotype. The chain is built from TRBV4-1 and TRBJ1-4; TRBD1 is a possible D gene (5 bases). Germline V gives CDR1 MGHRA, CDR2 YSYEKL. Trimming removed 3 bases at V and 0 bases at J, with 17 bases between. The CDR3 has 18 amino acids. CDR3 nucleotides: TGCGCCAGCAGCCACCCACGGGGGGGAGATGCAACTAATGAAAAACTGTTTTTT. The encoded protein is CASSHPRGGDATNEKLFF.

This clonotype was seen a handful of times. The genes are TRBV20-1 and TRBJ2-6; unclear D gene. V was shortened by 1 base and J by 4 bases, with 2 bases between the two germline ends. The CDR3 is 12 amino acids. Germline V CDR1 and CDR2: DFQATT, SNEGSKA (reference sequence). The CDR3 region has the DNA TGCAGTGCTAGAGGCGGGGCCAACGTCCTGACTTTC. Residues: CSARGGANVLTF.

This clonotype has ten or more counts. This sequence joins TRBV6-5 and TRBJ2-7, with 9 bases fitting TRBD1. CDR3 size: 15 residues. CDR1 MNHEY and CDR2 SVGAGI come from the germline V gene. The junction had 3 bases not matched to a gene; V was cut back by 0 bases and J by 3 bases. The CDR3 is CASSYSPGQGYEQYF. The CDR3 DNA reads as TGTGCCAGCAGTTACTCGCCGGGACAGGGCTACGAGCAGTACTTC.

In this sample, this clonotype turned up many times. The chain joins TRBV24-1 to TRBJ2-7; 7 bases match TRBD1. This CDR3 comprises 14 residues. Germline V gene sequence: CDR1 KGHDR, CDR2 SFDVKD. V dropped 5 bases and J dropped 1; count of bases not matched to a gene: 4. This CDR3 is CATSAGDSSYEQYF. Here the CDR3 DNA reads TGTGCCACCAGTGCCGGGGACAGTTCCTACGAGCAGTACTTC.

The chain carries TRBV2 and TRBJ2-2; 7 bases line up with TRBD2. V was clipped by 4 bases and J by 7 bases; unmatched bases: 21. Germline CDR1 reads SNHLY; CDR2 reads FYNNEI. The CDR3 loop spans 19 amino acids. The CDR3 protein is CASSADPQTSEVAIGELFF. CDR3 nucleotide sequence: TGTGCCAGCAGTGCAGATCCACAAACTAGCGAAGTAGCCATCGGGGAGCTGTTTTTT.

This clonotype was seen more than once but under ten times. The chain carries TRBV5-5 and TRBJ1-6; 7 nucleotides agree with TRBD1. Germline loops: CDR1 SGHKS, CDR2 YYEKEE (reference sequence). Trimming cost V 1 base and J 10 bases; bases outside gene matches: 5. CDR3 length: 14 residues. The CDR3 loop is CASSLTGDESPLHF. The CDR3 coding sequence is TGTGCCAGCAGCTTGACAGGGGACGAATCACCCCTCCACTTT.

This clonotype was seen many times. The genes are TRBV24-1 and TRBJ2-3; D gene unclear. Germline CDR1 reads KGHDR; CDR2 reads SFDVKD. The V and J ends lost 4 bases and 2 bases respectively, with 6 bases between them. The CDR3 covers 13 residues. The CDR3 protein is CATSDGTTDTQYF. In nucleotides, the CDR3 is TGTGCCACCAGTGACGGTACCACAGATACGCAGTATTTT.

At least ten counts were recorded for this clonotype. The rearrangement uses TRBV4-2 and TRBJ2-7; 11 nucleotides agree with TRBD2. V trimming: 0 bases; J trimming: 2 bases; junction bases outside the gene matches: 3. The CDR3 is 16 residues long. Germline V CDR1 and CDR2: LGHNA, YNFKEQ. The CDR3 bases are TGTGCCAGCAGCCAAGACCCTAGCGGGAGGACCTACGAGCAGTACTTC. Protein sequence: CASSQDPSGRTYEQYF.

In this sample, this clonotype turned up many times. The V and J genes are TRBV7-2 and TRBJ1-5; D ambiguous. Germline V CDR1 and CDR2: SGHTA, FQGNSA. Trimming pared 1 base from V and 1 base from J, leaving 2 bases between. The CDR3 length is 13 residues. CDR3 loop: CASSLESNQPQHF. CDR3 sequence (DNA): TGTGCCAGCAGCTTAGAGAGCAATCAGCCCCAGCATTTT. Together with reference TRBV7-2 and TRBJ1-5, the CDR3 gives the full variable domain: GAGVSQSPSNKVTEKGKDVELRCDPISGHTALYWYRQSLGQGLEFLIYFQGNSAPDKSGLPSDRFSAERTGGSVSTLTIQRTQQEDSAVYLCASSLESNQPQHFGDGTRLSIL.

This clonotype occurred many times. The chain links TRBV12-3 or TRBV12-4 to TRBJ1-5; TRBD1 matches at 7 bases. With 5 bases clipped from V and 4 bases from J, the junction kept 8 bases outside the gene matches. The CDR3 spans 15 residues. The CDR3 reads CASSPQGVGNQPQHF. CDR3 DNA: TGTGCCAGCAGTCCGCAGGGGGTGGGTAATCAGCCCCAGCATTTT.

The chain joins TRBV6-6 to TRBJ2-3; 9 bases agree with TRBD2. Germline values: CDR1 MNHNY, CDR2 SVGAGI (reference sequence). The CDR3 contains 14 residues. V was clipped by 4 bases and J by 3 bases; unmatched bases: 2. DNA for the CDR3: TGTGCCAGCAGTTTAGCGGGGGATACAGATACGCAGTATTTT. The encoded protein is CASSLAGDTDTQYF.

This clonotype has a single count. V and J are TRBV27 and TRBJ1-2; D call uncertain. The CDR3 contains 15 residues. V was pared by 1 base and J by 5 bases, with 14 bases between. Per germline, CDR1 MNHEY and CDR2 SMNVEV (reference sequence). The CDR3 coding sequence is TGTGCCAGCAGTTTATATGGCCAGCTCCCGTATGGCTACACCTTC. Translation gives CASSLYGQLPYGYTF.

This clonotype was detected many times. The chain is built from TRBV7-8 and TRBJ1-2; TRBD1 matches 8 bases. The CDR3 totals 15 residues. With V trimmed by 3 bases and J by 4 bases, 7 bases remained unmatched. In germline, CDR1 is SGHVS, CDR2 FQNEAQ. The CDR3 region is CASSLITGGVYGYTF. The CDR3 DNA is TGTGCCAGCAGCTTGATCACAGGGGGGGTCTATGGCTACACCTTC.

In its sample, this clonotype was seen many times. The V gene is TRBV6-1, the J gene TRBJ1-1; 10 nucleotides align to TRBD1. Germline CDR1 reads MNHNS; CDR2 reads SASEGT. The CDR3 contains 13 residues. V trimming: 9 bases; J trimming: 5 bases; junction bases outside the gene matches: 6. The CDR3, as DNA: TGTGCCAGTACGGACAGGGGGGGGACTGAAGCTTTCTTT. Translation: CASTDRGGTEAFF.

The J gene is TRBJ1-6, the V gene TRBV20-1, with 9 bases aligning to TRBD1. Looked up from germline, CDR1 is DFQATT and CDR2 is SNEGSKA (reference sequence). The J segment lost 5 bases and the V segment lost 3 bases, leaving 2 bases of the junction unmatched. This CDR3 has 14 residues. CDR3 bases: TGCAGTGCTAGGGGGGACAGGGATAATTCACCCCTCCACTTT. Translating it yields CSARGDRDNSPLHF.

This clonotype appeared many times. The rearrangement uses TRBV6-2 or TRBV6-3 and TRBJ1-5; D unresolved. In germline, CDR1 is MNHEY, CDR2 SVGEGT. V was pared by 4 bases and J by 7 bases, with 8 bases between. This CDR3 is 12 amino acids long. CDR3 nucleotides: TGTGCCAGCAGTTTCGGTGGACAGCCCCAGCATTTT. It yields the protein CASSFGGQPQHF.

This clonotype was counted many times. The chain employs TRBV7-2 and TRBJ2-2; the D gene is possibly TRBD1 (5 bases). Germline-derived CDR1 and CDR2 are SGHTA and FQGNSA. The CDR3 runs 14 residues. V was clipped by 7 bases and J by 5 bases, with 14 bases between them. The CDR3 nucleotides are TGTGCCAGCACCCCCAGGGTAGAAACCGGGGAGCTGTTTTTT. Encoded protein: CASTPRVETGELFF. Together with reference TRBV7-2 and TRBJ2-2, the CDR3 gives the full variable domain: GAGVSQSPSNKVTEKGKDVELRCDPISGHTALYWYRQSLGQGLEFLIYFQGNSAPDKSGLPSDRFSAERTGGSVSTLTIQRTQQEDSAVYLCASTPRVETGELFFGEGSRLTVL.

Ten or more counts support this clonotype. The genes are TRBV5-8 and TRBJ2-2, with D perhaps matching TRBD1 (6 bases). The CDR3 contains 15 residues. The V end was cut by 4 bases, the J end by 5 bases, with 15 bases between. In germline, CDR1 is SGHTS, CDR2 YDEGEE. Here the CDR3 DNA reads TGTGCCAGCAGCCGACAGGTAGTACGGACCGGGGAGCTGTTTTTT. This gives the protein CASSRQVVRTGELFF.

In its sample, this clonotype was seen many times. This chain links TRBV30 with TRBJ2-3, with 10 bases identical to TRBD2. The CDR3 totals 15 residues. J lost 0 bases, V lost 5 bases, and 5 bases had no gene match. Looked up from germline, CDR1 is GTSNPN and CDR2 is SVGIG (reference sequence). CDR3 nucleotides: TGTGCCTGGGCAGCGGGAGGGTCTAGCACAGATACGCAGTATTTT. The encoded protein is CAWAAGGSSTDTQYF.

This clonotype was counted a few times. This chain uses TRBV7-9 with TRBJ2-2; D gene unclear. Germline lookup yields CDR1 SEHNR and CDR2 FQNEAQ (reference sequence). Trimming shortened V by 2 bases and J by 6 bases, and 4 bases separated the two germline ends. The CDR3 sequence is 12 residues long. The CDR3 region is CASSLTAGELFF. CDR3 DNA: TGTGCCAGCAGCTTAACGGCCGGGGAGCTGTTTTTT.

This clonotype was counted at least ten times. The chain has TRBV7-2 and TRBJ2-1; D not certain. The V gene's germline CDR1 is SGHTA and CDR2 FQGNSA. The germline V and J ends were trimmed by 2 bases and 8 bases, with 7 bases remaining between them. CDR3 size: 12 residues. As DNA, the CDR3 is TGTGCCAGCAGCTTAAGTTCACATGAGCAGTTCTTC. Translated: CASSLSSHEQFF.

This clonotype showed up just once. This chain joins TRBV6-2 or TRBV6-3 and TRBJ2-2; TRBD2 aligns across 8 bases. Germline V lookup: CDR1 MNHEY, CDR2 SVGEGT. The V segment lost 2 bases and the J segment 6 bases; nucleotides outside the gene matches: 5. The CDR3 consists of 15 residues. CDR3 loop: CASSYRAGGSGELFF. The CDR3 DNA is TGTGCCAGCAGTTACCGGGCGGGAGGATCCGGGGAGCTGTTTTTT.

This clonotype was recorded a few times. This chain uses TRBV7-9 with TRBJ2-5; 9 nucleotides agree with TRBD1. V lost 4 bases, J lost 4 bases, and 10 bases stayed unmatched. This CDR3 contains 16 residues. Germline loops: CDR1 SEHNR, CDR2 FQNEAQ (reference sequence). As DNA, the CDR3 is TGTGCCAGCAGCTCCGCACAGGGGGCAGGGGGAGAGACCCAGTACTTC. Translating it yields CASSSAQGAGGETQYF.

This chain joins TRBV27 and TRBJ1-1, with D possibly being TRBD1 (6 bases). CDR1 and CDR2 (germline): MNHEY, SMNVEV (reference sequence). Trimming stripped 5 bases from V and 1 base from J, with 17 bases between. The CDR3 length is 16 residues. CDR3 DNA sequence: TGTGCCAGCAGTCCCCCGGGGGGCGGGGCGAACACTGAAGCTTTCTTT. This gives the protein CASSPPGGGANTEAFF.

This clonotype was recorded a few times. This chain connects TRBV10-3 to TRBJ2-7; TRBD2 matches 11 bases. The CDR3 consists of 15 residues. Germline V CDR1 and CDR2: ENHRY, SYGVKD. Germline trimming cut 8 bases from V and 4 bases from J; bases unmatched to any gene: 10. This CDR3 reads CAIASELAGVYEQYV. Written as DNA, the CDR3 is TGTGCCATCGCTTCGGAACTAGCGGGAGTATACGAGCAGTACGTC.

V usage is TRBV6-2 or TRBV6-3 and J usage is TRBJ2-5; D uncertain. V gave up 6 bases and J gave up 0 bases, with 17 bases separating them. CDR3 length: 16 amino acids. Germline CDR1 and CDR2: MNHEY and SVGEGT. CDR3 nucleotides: TGTGCCAGCAGACCGAGATCGCCTGCATACCAAGAGACCCAGTACTTC. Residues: CASRPRSPAYQETQYF.

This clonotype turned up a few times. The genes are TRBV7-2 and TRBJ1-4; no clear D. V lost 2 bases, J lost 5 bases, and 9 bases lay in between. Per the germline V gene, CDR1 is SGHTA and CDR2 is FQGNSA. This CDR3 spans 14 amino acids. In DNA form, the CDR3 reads TGTGCCAGCAGCTTATCGGCGGCAAATGAAAAACTGTTTTTT. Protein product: CASSLSAANEKLFF. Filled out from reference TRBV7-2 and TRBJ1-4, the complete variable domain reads GAGVSQSPSNKVTEKGKDVELRCDPISGHTALYWYRQSLGQGLEFLIYFQGNSAPDKSGLPSDRFSAERTGGSVSTLTIQRTQQEDSAVYLCASSLSAANEKLFFGSGTQLSVL.